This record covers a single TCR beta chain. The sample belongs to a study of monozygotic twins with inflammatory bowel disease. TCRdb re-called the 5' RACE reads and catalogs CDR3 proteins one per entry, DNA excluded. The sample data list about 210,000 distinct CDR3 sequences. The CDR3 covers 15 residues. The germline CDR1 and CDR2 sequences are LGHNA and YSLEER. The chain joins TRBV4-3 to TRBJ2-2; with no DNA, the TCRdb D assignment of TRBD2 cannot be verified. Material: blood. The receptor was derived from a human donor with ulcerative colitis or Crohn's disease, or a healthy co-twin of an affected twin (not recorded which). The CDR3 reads CASSQGRDSGGELFF.